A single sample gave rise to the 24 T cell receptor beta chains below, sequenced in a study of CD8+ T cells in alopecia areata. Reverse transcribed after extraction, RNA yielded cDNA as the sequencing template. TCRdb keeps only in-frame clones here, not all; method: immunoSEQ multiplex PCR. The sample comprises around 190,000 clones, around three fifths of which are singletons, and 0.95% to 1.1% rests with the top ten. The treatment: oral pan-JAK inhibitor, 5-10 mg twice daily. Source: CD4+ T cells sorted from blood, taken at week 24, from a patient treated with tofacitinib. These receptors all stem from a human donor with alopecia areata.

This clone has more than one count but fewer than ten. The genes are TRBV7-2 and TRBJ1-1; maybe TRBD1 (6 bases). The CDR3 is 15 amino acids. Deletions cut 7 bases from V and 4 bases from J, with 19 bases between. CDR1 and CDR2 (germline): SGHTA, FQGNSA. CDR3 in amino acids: CASNPYLGGSTEAFF. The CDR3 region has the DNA TGTGCCAGCAATCCATACCTAGGGGGGAGCACTGAAGCTTTCTTT.

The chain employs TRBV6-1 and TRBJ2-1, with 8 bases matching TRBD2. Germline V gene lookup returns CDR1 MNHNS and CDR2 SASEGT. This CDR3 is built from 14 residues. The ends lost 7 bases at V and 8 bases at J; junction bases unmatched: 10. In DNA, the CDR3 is TGTGCCAGCAAGCGGGGGCCCGAAGTGTATGAGCAGTTCTTC. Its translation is CASKRGPEVYEQFF.

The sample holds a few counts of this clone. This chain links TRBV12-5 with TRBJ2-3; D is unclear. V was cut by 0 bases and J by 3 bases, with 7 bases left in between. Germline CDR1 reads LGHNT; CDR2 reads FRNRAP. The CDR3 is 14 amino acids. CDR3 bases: TGTGCTAGTGGTTTGGTAAGCTTAACAGATACGCAGTATTTT. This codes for CASGLVSLTDTQYF.

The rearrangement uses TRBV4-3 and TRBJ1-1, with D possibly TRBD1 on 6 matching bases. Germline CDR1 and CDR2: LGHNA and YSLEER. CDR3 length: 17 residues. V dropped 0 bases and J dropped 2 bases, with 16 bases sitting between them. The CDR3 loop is CASSQEVSGTLNTEAFF. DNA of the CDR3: TGCGCCAGCAGCCAAGAAGTTTCCGGGACACTTAACACTGAAGCTTTCTTT.

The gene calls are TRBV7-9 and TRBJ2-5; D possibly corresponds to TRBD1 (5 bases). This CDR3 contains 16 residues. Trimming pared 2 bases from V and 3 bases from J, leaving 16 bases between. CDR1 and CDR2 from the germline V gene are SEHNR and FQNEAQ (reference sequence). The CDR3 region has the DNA TGTGCCAGCAGCTTAAGGGGTAGGGATGGTGAAGAGACCCAGTACTTC. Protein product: CASSLRGRDGEETQYF.

CDR3 bases: TGTGCCTGGAGTAAGGGGGTAGCGGATGGCTACACCTTC. Translation: CAWSKGVADGYTF. J is TRBJ1-2 and V is TRBV30; a weak D match, TRBD1 (6 bases). CDR1 and CDR2 (germline): GTSNPN, SVGIG (reference sequence). The V end was cut by 2 bases, the J end by 6 bases, with 13 bases between. The CDR3 length is 13 residues.

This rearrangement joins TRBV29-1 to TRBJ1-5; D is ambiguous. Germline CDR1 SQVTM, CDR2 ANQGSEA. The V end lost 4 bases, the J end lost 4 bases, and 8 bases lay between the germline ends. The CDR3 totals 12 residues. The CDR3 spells CSVVDGNQPQHF. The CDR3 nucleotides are TGCAGCGTTGTGGACGGTAATCAGCCCCAGCATTTT.

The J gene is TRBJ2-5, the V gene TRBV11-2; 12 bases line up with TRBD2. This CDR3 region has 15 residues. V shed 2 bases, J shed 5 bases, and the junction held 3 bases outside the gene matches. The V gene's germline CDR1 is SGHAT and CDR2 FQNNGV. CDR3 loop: CASSLSLAGGETQYF. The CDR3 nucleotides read TGTGCCAGCAGCTTAAGCCTAGCGGGGGGGGAGACCCAGTACTTC. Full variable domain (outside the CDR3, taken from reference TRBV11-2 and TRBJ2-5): EAGVAQSPRYKIIEKRQSVAFWCNPISGHATLYWYQQILGQGPKLLIQFQNNGVVDDSQLPKDRFSAERLKGVDSTLKIQPAKLEDSAVYLCASSLSLAGGETQYFGPGTRLLVL.

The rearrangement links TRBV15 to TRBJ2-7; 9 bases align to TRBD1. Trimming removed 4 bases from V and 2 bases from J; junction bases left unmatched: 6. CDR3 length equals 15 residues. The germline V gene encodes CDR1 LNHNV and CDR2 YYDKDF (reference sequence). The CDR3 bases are TGTGCCACCAGCACTGGGGACAGGGCAACCTACGAGCAGTACTTC. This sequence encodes CATSTGDRATYEQYF.

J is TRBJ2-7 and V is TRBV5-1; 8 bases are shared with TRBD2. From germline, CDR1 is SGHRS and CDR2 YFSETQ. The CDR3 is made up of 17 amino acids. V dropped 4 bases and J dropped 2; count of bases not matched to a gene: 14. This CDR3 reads CASSRLTGTRGAYEQYF. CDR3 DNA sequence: TGCGCCAGCAGCCGATTGACCGGGACTAGGGGAGCCTACGAGCAGTACTTC.

The CDR3 sequence: CASSVYGSGGLTSTDTQYF. CDR3 in DNA: TGTGCCAGCAGCGTATACGGTAGCGGGGGGCTAACTAGCACAGATACGCAGTATTTT. V gene TRBV9 combines with J gene TRBJ2-3; the match to TRBD2 covers 10 bases. This CDR3 is built from 19 residues. Germline loops: CDR1 SGDLS, CDR2 YYNGEE. The ends lost 1 base at V and 0 bases at J; junction bases unmatched: 11.

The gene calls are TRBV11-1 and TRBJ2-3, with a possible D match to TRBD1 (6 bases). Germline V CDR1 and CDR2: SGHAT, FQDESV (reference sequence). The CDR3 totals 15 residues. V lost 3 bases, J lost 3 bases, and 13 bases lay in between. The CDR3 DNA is TGTGCCAGCAGCTTGGCGACAGGTCCGACAGATACGCAGTATTTT. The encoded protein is CASSLATGPTDTQYF.

DNA for the CDR3: TGTGCCAGCAGCTTGGACAGAATCGAGCAGTACTTC. This gives the protein CASSLDRIEQYF. V usage is TRBV5-6 and J usage is TRBJ2-7; no firm D call. This CDR3 is 12 amino acids long. From germline, CDR1 is SGHDT and CDR2 YYEEEE. With 0 bases removed from V and 6 bases from J, the gap between germline ends came to 7 bases.

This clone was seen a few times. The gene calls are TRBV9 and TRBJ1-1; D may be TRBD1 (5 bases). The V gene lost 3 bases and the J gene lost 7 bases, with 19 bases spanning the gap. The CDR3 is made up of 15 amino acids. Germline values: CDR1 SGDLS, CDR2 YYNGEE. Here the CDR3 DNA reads TGTGCCAGCAGCGGTAAACCGGGACGTAGCAATGAAGCTTTCTTT. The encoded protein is CASSGKPGRSNEAFF. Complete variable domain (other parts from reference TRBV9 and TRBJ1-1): DSGVTQTPKHLITATGQRVTLRCSPRSGDLSVYWYQQSLDQGLQFLIQYYNGEERAKGNILERFSAQQFPDLHSELNLSSLELGDSALYFCASSGKPGRSNEAFFGQGTRLTVV.

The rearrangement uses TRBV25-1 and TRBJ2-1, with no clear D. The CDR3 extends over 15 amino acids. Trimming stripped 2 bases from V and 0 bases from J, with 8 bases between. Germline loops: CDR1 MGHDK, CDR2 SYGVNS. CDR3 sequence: CASSEGVYSYNEQFF. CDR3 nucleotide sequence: TGTGCCAGCAGTGAAGGTGTGTACTCCTACAATGAGCAGTTCTTC.

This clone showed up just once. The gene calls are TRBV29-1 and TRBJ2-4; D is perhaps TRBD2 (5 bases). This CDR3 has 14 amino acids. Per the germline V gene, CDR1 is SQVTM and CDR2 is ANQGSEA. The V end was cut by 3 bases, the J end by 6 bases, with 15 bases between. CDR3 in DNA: TGCAGCGTTGAGGCGCCCGGGGTTGGAAACATTCAGTACTTC. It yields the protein CSVEAPGVGNIQYF. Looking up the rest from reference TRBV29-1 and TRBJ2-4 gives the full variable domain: SAVISQKPSRDICQRGTSLTIQCQVDSQVTMMFWYRQQPGQSLTLIATANQGSEATYESGFVIDKFPISRPNLTFSTLTVSNMSPEDSSIYLCSVEAPGVGNIQYFGAGTRLSVL.

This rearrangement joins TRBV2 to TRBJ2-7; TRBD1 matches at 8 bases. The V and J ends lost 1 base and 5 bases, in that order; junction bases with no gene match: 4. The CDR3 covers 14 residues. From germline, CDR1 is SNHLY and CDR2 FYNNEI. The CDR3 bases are TGTGCCAGCAGTGAAGGGACAGGGATAGACGAGCAGTACTTC. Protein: CASSEGTGIDEQYF.

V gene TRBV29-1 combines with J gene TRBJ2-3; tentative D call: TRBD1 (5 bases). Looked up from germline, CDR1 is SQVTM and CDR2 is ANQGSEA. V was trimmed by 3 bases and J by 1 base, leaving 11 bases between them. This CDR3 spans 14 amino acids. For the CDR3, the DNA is TGCAGCGTTGAGAAGGACATAGGCACAGATACGCAGTATTTT. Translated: CSVEKDIGTDTQYF.

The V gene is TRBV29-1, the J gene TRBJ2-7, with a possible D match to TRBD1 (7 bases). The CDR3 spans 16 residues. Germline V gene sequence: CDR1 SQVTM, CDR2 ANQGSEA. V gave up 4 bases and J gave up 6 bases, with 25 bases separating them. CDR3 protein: CSVGRRGDRLSGEQYF. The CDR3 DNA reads TGCAGCGTTGGCCGGAGGGGGGACAGATTATCGGGCGAGCAGTACTTC.

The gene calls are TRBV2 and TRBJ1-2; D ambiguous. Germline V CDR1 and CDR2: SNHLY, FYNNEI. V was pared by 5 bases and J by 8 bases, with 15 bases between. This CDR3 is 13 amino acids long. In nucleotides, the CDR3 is TGTGCCAGCAGTTTTACGGACGGTGGGGGCTACACCTTC. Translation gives CASSFTDGGGYTF.

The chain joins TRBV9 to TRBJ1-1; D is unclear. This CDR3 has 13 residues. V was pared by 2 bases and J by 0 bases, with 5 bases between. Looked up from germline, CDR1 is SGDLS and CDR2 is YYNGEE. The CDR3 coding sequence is TGTGCCAGCAGCGTGCACATGAACACTGAAGCTTTCTTT. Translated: CASSVHMNTEAFF.

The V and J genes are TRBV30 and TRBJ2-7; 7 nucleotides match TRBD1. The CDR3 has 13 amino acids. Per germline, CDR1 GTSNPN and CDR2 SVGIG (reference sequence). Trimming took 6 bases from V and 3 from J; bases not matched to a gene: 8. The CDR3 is CACLAQGFYEQYF. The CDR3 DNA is TGTGCCTGTCTAGCACAGGGGTTCTACGAGCAGTACTTC. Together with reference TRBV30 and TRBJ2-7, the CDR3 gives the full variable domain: SQTIHQWPATLVQPVGSPLSLECTVEGTSNPNLYWYRQAAGRGLQLLFYSVGIGQISSEVPQNLSASRPQDRQFILSSKKLLLSDSGFYLCACLAQGFYEQYFGPGTRLTVT.

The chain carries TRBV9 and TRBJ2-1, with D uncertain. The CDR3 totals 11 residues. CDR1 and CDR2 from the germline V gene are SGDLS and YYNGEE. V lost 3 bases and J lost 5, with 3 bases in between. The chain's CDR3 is CASSAHNEQFF. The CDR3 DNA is TGTGCCAGCAGCGCCCACAATGAGCAGTTCTTC.

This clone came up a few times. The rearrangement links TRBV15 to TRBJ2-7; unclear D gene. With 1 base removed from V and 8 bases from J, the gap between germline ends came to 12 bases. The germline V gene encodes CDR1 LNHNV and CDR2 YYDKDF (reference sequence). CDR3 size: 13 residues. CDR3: CATSRVEAVKQYF. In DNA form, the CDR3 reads TGTGCCACCAGCAGAGTCGAAGCAGTCAAGCAGTACTTC.